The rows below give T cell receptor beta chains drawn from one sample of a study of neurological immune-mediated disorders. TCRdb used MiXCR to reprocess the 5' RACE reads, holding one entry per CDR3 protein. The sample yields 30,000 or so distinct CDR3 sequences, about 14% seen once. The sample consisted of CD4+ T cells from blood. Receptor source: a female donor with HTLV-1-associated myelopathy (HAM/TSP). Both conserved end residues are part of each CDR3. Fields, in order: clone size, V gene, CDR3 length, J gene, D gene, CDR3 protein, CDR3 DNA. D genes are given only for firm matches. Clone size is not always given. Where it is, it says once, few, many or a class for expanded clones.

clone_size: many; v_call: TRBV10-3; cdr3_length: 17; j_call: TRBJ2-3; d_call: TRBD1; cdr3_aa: CAIRQDSGTGTTDTQYF; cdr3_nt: TGTGCCATCAGGCAGGACTCCGGGACAGGGACCACAGATACGCAGTATTTT
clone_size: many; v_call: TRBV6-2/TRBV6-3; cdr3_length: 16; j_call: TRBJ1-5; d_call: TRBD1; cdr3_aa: CASSYWTGGSNQPQHF; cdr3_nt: TGTGCCAGCAGTTACTGGACAGGGGGCAGCAATCAGCCCCAGCATTTT
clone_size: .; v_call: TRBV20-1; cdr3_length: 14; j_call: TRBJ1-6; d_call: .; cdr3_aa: CSARDSSYNSPLHF; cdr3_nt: TGCAGTGCTAGAGACAGCTCCTATAATTCACCCCTCCACTTT
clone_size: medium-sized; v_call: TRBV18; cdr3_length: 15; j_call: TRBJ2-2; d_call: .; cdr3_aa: CASSPPIRNTGELFF; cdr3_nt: TGTGCCAGCTCACCACCGATTAGAAACACCGGGGAGCTGTTTTTT
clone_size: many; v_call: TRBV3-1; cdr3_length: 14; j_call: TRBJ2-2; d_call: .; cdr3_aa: CASSHGRGAGELFF; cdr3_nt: TGTGCCAGCAGCCATGGCAGGGGAGCCGGGGAGCTGTTTTTT
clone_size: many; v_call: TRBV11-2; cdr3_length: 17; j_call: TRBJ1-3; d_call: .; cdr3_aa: CASSLDLGGLSGNTIYF; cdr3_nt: TGTGCCAGCAGCTTAGACCTTGGGGGCCTCTCTGGAAACACCATATATTTT
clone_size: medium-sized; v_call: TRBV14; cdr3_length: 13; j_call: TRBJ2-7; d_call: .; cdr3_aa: CASSKRDAYEQYF; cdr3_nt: TGTGCCAGCAGCAAAAGGGATGCCTACGAGCAGTACTTC
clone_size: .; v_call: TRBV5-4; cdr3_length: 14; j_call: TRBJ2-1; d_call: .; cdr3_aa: CASLEGGLYNEQFF; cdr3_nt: TGTGCCAGCTTGGAGGGCGGCCTTTACAATGAGCAGTTCTTC
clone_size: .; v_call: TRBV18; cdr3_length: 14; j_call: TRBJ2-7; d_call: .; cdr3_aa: CASSPNRALNEQYF; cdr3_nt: TGTGCCAGCTCACCAAACAGGGCCCTCAACGAGCAGTACTTC
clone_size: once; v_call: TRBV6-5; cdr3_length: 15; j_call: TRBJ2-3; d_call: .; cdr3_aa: CARSSYGQGPDTQYF; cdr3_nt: TGTGCCAGAAGTTCCTACGGGCAGGGACCAGATACGCAGTATTTT
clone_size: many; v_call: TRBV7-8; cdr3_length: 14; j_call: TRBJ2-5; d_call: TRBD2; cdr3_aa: CASSSQAGGETQYF; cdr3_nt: TGTGCCAGCAGCTCCCAAGCGGGAGGGGAGACCCAGTACTTC
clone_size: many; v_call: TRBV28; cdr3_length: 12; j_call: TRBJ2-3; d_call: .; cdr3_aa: CASSLLTDTQYF; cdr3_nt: TGTGCCAGCAGTTTACTTACAGATACGCAGTATTTT
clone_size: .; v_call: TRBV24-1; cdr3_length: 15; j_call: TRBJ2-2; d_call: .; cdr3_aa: CAAYHSGLNTGELFF; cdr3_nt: TGTGCCGCCTATCACAGTGGTCTAAACACCGGGGAGCTGTTTTTT
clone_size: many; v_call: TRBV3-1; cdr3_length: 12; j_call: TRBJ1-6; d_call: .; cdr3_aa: CASSTRDSPLHF; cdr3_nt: TGTGCCAGCAGCACCAGGGATTCACCCCTCCACTTT
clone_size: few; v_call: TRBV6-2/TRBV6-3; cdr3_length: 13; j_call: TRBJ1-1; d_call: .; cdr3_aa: CASTLDGNTEAFF; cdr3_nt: TGTGCCAGCACCTTGGACGGGAACACTGAAGCTTTCTTT
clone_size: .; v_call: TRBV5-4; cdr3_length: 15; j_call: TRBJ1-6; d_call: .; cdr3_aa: CASSLGQTYNSPLNF; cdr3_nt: TGTGCCAGCAGCTTAGGACAAACCTATAATTCACCCCTCAACTTT
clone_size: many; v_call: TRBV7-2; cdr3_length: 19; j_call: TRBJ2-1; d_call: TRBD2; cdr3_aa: CASSLFLAGGRAFGDEQFF; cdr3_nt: TGTGCCAGCAGCTTATTCCTAGCGGGAGGGAGGGCTTTCGGCGATGAGCAGTTCTTC
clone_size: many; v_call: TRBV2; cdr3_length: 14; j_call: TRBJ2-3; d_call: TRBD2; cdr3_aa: CASSASGNTDTQYF; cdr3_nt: TGTGCCAGCAGTGCTAGCGGGAACACAGATACGCAGTATTTT
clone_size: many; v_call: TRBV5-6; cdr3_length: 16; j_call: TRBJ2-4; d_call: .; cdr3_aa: CASSFRSHVAKNIQYF; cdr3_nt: TGTGCCAGCAGCTTCCGGTCTCATGTAGCCAAAAACATTCAGTACTTC
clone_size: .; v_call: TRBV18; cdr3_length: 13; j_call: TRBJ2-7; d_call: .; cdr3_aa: CASSPVNSYEQYF; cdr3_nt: TGTGCCAGCTCACCGGTGAACTCCTACGAGCAGTACTTC
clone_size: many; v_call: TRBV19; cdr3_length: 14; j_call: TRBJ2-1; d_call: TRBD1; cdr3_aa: CASPAGQGPNEQFF; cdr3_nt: TGTGCCAGTCCCGCGGGACAGGGGCCCAATGAGCAGTTCTTC
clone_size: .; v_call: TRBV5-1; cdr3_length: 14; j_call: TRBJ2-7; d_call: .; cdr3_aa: CASSLGYAEGEQYF; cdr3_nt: TGCGCCAGCAGCTTAGGTTACGCCGAGGGGGAGCAGTACTTC
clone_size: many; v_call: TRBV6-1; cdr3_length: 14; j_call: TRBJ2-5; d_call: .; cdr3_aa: CASSEGLVRETQYF; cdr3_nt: TGTGCCAGCAGTGAAGGTCTGGTCAGAGAGACCCAGTACTTC
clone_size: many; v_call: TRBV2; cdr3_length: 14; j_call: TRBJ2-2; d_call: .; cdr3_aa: CASNVRQDTGELFF; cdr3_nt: TGTGCCAGCAACGTAAGACAAGACACCGGGGAGCTGTTTTTT
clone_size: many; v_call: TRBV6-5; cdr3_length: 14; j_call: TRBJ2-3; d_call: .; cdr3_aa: CASSRALSTDTQYF; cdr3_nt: TGTGCCAGCAGCCGGGCCCTAAGCACAGATACGCAGTATTTT
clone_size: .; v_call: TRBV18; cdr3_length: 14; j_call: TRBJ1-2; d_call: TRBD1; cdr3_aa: CASSPPTGDYGYTF; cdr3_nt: TGTGCCAGCTCACCCCCGACAGGGGACTATGGCTACACCTTC
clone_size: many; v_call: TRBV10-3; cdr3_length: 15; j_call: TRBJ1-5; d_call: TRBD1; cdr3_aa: CAISEGQGGNQPQHF; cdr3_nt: TGTGCCATCAGTGAGGGACAGGGTGGCAATCAGCCCCAGCATTTT
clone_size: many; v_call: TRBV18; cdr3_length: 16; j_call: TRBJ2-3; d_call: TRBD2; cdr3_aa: CASSPRASGGGDTQYF; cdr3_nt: TGTGCCAGCTCACCACGTGCTAGCGGGGGTGGAGATACGCAGTATTTT
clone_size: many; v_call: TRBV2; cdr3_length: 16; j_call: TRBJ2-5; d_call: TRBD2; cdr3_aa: CASRDLRAGGGETQYF; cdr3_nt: TGTGCCAGCAGGGATTTGCGAGCGGGAGGGGGGGAGACCCAGTACTTC